The clone carrying this T cell receptor (beta chain) was counted many times. The antigen remains unidentified. Trimming removed 0 bases from V and 7 bases from J, with 7 bases in between. CDR3 length: 12 amino acids. The V gene's germline CDR1 is PRHDT and CDR2 FYEKMQ (reference sequence). A single record per CDR3 protein comes from TCRdb applying MiXCR to the 5' RACE reads. The table records some 160,000 distinct CDR3 sequences, roughly a tenth of them present only once. The data were obtained in a study of T cells after yellow fever vaccination. Study-level findings and limits: Few clonotypes appeared in both CD4 and CD8 compartments. When the response was secondary, it was weaker but reached its peak faster, day 5 versus 15.

Sequences were derived from CD8+ T cells sorted from PBMCs, sampled 45 days after the yellow fever booster vaccination. The source of this sequence is a man between 18 and 35 years old who received the YFV17D yellow fever vaccine. The chain recombines TRBV13 with TRBJ2-7; D is perhaps TRBD2 (6 bases). The chain's CDR3 is CASSLGSGEQYV. The CDR3 coding sequence is TGTGCCAGCAGCTTAGGCAGCGGGGAGCAGTACGTC.